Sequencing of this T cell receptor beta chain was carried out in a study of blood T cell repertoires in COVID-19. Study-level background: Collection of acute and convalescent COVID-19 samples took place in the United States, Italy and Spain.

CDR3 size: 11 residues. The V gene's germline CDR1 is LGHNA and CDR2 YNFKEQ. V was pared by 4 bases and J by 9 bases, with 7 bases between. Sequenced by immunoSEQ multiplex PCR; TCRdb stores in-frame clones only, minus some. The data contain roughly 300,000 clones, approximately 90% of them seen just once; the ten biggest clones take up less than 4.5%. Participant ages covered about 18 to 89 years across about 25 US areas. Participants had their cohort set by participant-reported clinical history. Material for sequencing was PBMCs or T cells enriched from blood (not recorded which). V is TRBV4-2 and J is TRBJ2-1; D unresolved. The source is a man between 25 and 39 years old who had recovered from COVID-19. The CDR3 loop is CASSLGIEQFF. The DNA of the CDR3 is TGTGCCAGCAGCCTCGGTATTGAGCAGTTCTTC.